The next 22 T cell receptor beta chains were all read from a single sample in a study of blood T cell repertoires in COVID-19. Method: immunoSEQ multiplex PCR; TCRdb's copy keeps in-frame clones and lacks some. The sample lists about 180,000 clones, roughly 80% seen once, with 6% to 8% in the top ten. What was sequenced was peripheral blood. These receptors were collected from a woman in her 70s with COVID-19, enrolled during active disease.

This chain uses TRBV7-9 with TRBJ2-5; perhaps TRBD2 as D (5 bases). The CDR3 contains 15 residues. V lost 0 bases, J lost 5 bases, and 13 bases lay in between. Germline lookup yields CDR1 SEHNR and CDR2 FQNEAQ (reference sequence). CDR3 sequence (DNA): TGTGCCAGCAGCTTAGCGCTAGACTCGGGGGAGACCCAGTACTTC. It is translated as CASSLALDSGETQYF.

DNA for the CDR3: TGTGCCAGCAGTGTCGCGGGCATTTATAGCAATCAGCCCCAGCATTTT. This codes for CASSVAGIYSNQPQHF. The chain has TRBV6-1 and TRBJ1-5; D remains unclear. Germline V gives CDR1 MNHNS, CDR2 SASEGT. Trimming took off 4 bases at V and 0 bases at J, with 13 bases between the two ends. The CDR3 contains 16 residues.

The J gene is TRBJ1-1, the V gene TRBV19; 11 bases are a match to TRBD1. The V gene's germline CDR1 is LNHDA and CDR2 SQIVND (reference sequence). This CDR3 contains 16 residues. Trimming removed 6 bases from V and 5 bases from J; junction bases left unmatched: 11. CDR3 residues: CASSKTDRGPRTEAFF. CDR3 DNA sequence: TGTGCCAGTAGCAAAACGGACAGGGGGCCAAGGACTGAAGCTTTCTTT.

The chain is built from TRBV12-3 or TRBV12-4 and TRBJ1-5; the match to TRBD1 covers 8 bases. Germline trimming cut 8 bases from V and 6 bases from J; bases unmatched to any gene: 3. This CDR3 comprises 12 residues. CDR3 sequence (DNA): TGTGCCAGCCGCAGGGGGCCTCAGCCCCAGCATTTT. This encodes CASRRGPQPQHF.

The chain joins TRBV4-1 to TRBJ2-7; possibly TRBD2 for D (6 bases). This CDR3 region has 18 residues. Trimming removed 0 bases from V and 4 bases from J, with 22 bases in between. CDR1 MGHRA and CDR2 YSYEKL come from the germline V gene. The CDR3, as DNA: TGCGCCAGCAGCCAAGATCCTGGGGCGGTAGGAGGGTGGTACGAGCAGTACTTC. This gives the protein CASSQDPGAVGGWYEQYF.

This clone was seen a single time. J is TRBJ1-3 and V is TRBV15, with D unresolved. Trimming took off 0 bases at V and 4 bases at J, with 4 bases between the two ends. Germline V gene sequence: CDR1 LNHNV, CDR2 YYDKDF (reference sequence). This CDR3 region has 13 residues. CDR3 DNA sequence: TGTGCCACCAGCAGAGATACAGGAAACACCATATATTTT. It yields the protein CATSRDTGNTIYF.

This CDR3 is CASSLDGTNQETQYF. The CDR3 DNA is TGTGCCAGCAGTCTGGACGGGACTAACCAAGAGACCCAGTACTTC. The V and J genes are TRBV28 and TRBJ2-5, with 7 positions matching TRBD2. The CDR3 spans 15 residues. Germline CDR1 and CDR2: MDHEN and SYDVKM. J was trimmed by 0 bases and V by 5 bases; bases with no gene match: 6.

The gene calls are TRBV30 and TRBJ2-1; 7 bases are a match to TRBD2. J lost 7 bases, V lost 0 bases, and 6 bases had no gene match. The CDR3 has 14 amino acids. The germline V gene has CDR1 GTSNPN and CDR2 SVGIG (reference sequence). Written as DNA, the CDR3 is TGTGCCTGGAGTGTGGGCGGGAGCGGGAATGAGCAGTTCTTC. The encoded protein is CAWSVGGSGNEQFF.

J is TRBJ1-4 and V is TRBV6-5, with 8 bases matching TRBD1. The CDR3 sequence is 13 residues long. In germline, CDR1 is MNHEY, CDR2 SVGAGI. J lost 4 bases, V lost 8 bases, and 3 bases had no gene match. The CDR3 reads CASGDRLNEKLFF. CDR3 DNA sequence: TGTGCCAGCGGGGACAGGCTTAATGAAAAACTGTTTTTT.

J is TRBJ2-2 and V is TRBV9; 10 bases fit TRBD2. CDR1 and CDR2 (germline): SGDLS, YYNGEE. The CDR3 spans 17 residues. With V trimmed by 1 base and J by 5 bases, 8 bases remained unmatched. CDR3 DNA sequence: TGTGCCAGCAGCGTAAGGCCTAGCGGGAGTGAAACCGGGGAGCTGTTTTTT. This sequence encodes CASSVRPSGSETGELFF.

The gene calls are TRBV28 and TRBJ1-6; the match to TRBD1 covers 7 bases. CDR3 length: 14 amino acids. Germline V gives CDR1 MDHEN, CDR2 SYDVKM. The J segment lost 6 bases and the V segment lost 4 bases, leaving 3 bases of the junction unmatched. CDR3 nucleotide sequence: TGTGCCAGCAGTTCAGGGACAGTTAATTCACCCCTCCACTTT. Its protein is CASSSGTVNSPLHF.

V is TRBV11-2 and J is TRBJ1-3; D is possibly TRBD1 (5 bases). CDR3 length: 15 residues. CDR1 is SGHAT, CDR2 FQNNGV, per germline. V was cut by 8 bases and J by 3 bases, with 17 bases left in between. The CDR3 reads CASGARGKVGNTIYF. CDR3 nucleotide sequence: TGTGCCAGCGGCGCTCGGGGGAAGGTTGGAAACACCATATATTTT.

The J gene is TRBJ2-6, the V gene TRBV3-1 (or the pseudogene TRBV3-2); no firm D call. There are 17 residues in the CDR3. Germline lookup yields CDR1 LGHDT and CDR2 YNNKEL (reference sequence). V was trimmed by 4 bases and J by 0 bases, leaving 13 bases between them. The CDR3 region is CASSRMPRYSGANVLTF. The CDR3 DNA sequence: TGTGCCAGCAGCCGAATGCCCAGGTACTCTGGGGCCAACGTCCTGACTTTC.

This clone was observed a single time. The CDR3 sequence: CASTSTGVSNQPQHF. CDR3 coding DNA: TGTGCCAGTACCTCGACAGGGGTGAGCAATCAGCCCCAGCATTTT. The chain carries TRBV19 and TRBJ1-5; 8 bases line up with TRBD1. This CDR3 spans 15 amino acids. With 7 bases clipped from V and 1 base from J, the junction kept 6 bases outside the gene matches. Germline V CDR1 and CDR2: LNHDA, SQIVND (reference sequence).

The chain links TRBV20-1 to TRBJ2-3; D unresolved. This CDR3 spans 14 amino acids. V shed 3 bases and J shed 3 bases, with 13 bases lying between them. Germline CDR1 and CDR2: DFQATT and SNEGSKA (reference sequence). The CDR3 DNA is TGCAGTGCTAGTGGCAACGACGGGACAGATACGCAGTATTTT. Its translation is CSASGNDGTDTQYF.

The CDR3 DNA is TGTGCCAGCAGTTCCGCGGGCAGAAGCTCCTACGAGCAGTACTTC. Translated, it gives CASSSAGRSSYEQYF. The chain recombines TRBV28 with TRBJ2-7; TRBD2 is a possible D gene (5 bases). Looked up from germline, CDR1 is MDHEN and CDR2 is SYDVKM. Trimming cost V 4 bases and J 0 bases, with 13 bases left between them. This CDR3 has 15 residues.

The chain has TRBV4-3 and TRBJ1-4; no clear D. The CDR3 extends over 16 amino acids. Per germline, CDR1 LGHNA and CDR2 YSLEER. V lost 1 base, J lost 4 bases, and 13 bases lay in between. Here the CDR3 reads CASSQGEGGVNEKLFF. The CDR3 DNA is TGCGCCAGCAGCCAAGGAGAAGGAGGAGTTAATGAAAAACTGTTTTTT.

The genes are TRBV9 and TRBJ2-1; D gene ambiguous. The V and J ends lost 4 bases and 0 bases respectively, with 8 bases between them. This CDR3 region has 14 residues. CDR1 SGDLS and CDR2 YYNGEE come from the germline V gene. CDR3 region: CASSQASSYNEQFF. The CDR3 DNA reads TGTGCCAGCAGCCAAGCCTCCTCCTACAATGAGCAGTTCTTC.

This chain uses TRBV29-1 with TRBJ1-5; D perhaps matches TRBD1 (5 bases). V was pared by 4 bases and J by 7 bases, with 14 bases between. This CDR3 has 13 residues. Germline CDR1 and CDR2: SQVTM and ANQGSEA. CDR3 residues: CSVVPGPGQPQHF. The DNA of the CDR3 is TGCAGCGTTGTGCCAGGGCCGGGCCAGCCCCAGCATTTT.

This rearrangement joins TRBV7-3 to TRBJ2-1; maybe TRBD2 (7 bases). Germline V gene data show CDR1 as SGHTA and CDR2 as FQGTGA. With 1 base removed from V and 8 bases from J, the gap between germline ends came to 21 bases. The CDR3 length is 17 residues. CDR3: CASSLRARGAGGDEQFF. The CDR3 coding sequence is TGTGCCAGCAGCTTAAGGGCCCGGGGGGCTGGCGGGGATGAGCAGTTCTTC.

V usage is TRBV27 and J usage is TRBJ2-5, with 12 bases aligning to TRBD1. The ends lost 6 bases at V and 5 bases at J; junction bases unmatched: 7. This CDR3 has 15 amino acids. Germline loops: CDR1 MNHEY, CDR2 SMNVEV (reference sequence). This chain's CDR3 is CASRGGTGGFETQYF. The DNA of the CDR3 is TGTGCCAGCAGGGGGGGGACAGGGGGCTTTGAGACCCAGTACTTC.

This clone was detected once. As DNA, the CDR3 is TGTGCCAGCAGCCGGACTAGCGAAGAGACCCAGTACTTC. Protein product: CASSRTSEETQYF. This chain connects TRBV5-4 to TRBJ2-5; 9 bases agree with TRBD2. Germline V gives CDR1 SGHNT, CDR2 YYREEE (reference sequence). The length of the CDR3 is 13 residues. V lost 4 bases to trimming and J lost 3 bases; unmatched junction nucleotides: 1. Using reference TRBV5-4 and TRBJ2-5 for the parts outside the CDR3, the full variable domain is ETGVTQSPTHLIKTRGQQVTLRCSSQSGHNTVSWYQQALGQGPQFIFQYYREEENGRGNFPPRFSGLQFPNYSSELNVNALELDDSALYLCASSRTSEETQYFGPGTRLLVL.